The rows below give T cell receptor beta chains drawn from one sample of a study of T cell responses to AZD1222 COVID-19 vaccine. Here immunoSEQ multiplex PCR was the method, and the copy in TCRdb shows in-frame clones only, minus some. The sample includes roughly 100,000 clones, about 92% of them seen just once. Sequencing was performed on peripheral blood, taken on day 0 of AZD1222 vaccination. These receptors were taken from an adult in good health. Both conserved end residues are part of each CDR3. Each record gives: V gene, D gene, clone size, J gene, CDR3 protein, CDR3 DNA. The D gene is left open where the match is weak. Clone size, where shown, is once, few, many, or a class for clones that have expanded.

V: TRBV11-2; D: .; size: .; J: TRBJ2-3; CDR3: CASSHGGADTQYF; DNA: TGTGCCAGCAGCCACGGGGGTGCAGATACGCAGTATTTT
V: TRBV6-5; D: TRBD2; size: .; J: TRBJ2-1; CDR3: CASSRLATNEQFF; DNA: TGTGCCAGCAGCAGACTAGCAACGAATGAGCAGTTCTTC
V: TRBV10-3; D: .; size: .; J: TRBJ1-1; CDR3: CAISERVRNTEAFF; DNA: TGTGCCATCAGTGAAAGGGTCCGGAACACTGAAGCTTTCTTT
V: TRBV19; D: .; size: .; J: TRBJ2-7; CDR3: CASSIASSSSYEQYF; DNA: TGTGCCAGTAGTATAGCTAGTAGTTCCTCCTACGAGCAGTACTTC
V: TRBV15; D: .; size: .; J: TRBJ1-5; CDR3: CATSRERYSNQPQHF; DNA: TGTGCCACCAGCAGGGAGAGATATAGCAATCAGCCCCAGCATTTT
V: TRBV4-1; D: TRBD2; size: .; J: TRBJ2-1; CDR3: CASSPGLAGGPTYNEQFF; DNA: TGCGCCAGCAGCCCCGGACTAGCGGGGGGTCCGACCTACAATGAGCAGTTCTTC
V: TRBV12-5; D: .; size: .; J: TRBJ2-1; CDR3: CASGLERGEQFF; DNA: TGTGCTAGTGGTTTGGAGCGTGGTGAGCAGTTCTTC
V: TRBV5-1; D: .; size: .; J: TRBJ1-2; CDR3: CASSPKPGDSYGYTF; DNA: TGCGCCAGCAGCCCGAAACCAGGGGACTCCTATGGCTACACCTTC
V: TRBV6-5; D: .; size: .; J: TRBJ2-7; CDR3: CASSHIDRGSYEQYF; DNA: TGTGCCAGCAGCCACATTGACCGGGGTTCCTACGAGCAGTACTTC
V: TRBV5-4; D: TRBD1; size: .; J: TRBJ2-7; CDR3: CASSLGTGPYEQYF; DNA: TGTGCCAGCAGCTTGGGGACAGGGCCCTACGAGCAGTACTTC
V: TRBV6-5; D: .; size: .; J: TRBJ1-6; CDR3: CASSYSIRSLPALHF; DNA: TGTGCCAGCAGTTACTCGATCAGGAGCCTCCCGGCCCTCCACTTT
V: TRBV7-3; D: TRBD1; size: .; J: TRBJ1-1; CDR3: CASSRGQTNTEAFF; DNA: TGTGCCAGCAGCCGGGGACAGACGAACACTGAAGCTTTCTTT
V: TRBV28; D: TRBD1; size: .; J: TRBJ2-2; CDR3: CASSPGDRGAGELFF; DNA: TGTGCCAGCAGCCCGGGGGACAGGGGGGCCGGGGAGCTGTTTTTT
V: TRBV6-5; D: .; size: .; J: TRBJ1-2; CDR3: CASIPTVGANYGYTF; DNA: TGTGCCAGCATCCCTACAGTAGGGGCTAACTATGGCTACACCTTC
V: TRBV4-3; D: TRBD2; size: .; J: TRBJ2-1; CDR3: CASSQGALAGGNNEQFF; DNA: TGCGCCAGCAGCCAAGGCGCCCTAGCGGGGGGAAACAATGAGCAGTTCTTC
V: TRBV19; D: TRBD1; size: .; J: TRBJ1-2; CDR3: CASSIGAGGLGYTF; DNA: TGTGCCAGTAGTATAGGTGCAGGGGGGCTCGGCTACACCTTC
V: TRBV21-1; D: .; size: .; J: TRBJ1-6; CDR3: CASSSVHF; DNA: TGTGCCAGCAGCTCTGTCCACTTT
V: TRBV12-3/TRBV12-4; D: TRBD1; size: .; J: TRBJ1-1; CDR3: CASSPYRGSEAFF; DNA: TGTGCCAGCAGTCCCTACAGGGGTTCTGAAGCTTTCTTT
V: TRBV7-2; D: TRBD1; size: .; J: TRBJ1-5; CDR3: CASSLAGTGLAQPQHF; DNA: TGTGCCAGCAGCTTAGCGGGGACAGGACTAGCTCAGCCCCAGCATTTT
V: TRBV28; D: .; size: .; J: TRBJ1-1; CDR3: CASRGGAEAFF; DNA: TGTGCCAGCCGGGGGGGCGCTGAAGCTTTCTTT
V: TRBV7-2; D: .; size: few; J: TRBJ2-7; CDR3: CASSLKGSSSYEQYF; DNA: TGTGCCAGCAGCTTAAAGGGTTCGAGCTCCTACGAGCAGTACTTC
V: TRBV24-1; D: .; size: .; J: TRBJ2-2; CDR3: CATSDTPGWGEPLDTGELFF; DNA: TGTGCCACCAGTGATACCCCCGGGTGGGGGGAGCCCCTCGACACCGGGGAGCTGTTTTTT
V: TRBV7-9; D: .; size: .; J: TRBJ2-7; CDR3: CAIELGPSYEQYF; DNA: TGTGCCATCGAGCTGGGCCCCTCCTACGAGCAGTACTTC
V: TRBV20-1; D: .; size: .; J: TRBJ2-7; CDR3: CSARADYEQYF; DNA: TGCAGTGCTAGAGCCGACTACGAGCAGTACTTC
V: TRBV19; D: .; size: .; J: TRBJ1-3; CDR3: CASSYGEVSGNTIYF; DNA: TGTGCCAGTTCGTATGGCGAAGTCTCTGGAAACACCATATATTTT
V: TRBV12-3/TRBV12-4; D: .; size: .; J: TRBJ1-2; CDR3: CASSHGRYYGYTF; DNA: TGTGCCAGCAGTCACGGGAGGTACTATGGCTACACCTTC
V: TRBV28; D: .; size: .; J: TRBJ2-7; CDR3: CASSPPTYEQYF; DNA: TGTGCCAGCAGCCCACCAACCTACGAGCAGTACTTC
V: TRBV19; D: .; size: few; J: TRBJ1-2; CDR3: CASSIDPSSGYTF; DNA: TGTGCCAGTAGTATAGATCCTAGTTCCGGCTACACCTTC
V: TRBV7-2; D: .; size: .; J: TRBJ1-1; CDR3: CASSFLMNTEAFF; DNA: TGTGCCAGCAGCTTTTTGATGAACACTGAAGCTTTCTTT